Sequencing of this T cell receptor beta chain was carried out in a study of blood T cell repertoires in COVID-19 (dated by TCRdb to 2018 to 2021). Concerning the study at large: Samples covering the acute and convalescent phases of COVID-19 were provided by collaborators in the United States, Italy and Spain. The prospective study material was composed of cDNA or gDNA derived from T cells, B-cell-depleted T cells, or PBMCs. Sample metadata almost always included a de-identified subject ID, COVID-19 status, age in years and sex. The repertoires were released in a freely available public database meant as a resource for research on the immune response to SARS-CoV-2. Where HLA class I and class II types were available, the types were taken from metadata supplied by the sample provider, not from assay-based typing. Deeply sampled blood TCRbeta repertoires from subjects exposed to, actively infected with, or recovered from COVID-19 were included in the dataset. Samples came from the ongoing ImmuneRACE study (first 160 participants) plus 1,254 subjects from 6 global collaborators. Beyond this particular receptor, the publication reports: The quantity of clinical and demographic metadata differed by source and by participant and was supplied without curation.

One collaborating source in Seattle enrolled patients while the patients were actively infected and followed the patients over time throughout the course of disease. Collaborating institutions collected whole blood in K2EDTA tubes following their own protocols. For TCRbeta analysis, collaborator samples were shipped as frozen whole blood, as isolated PBMCs, or as DNA extracted from either sample type. The immunoSEQ Assay, a bias-controlled multiplex PCR, was used to amplify TCRbeta CDR3 regions from genomic DNA. Concerning the study's data processing: Within the assay, amplification of reference gene primers was used to estimate how many nucleated cells each sample contained. To quantify the absolute abundance of each unique TCRbeta CDR3 rearrangement, sequence reads were collapsed and filtered. Productive Simpson clonality was computed per sample as the square root of Simpson's diversity index over productive rearrangements. Entries here come from immuneACCESS through TCRdb and include only in-frame sequences with V and J called. Some clones fail to appear in such tables; in the studies checked, an unresolved V gene covers under half of the shortfall, and the cause of the remainder is unknown. That table furnishes V, J and clone size, whereas the DNA furnished D and trimming. This sample holds 400,000 to 450,000 clones; approximately 90% were observed only once. Around an eighth of the sample lies in the top ten.

The germline V gene gives CDR1 as SQVTM and CDR2 as ANQGSEA. V sheds 6 bases and J sheds 1 base, leaving 12 bases between their ends. From cysteine to phenylalanine, the CDR3 is 13 amino acids long. Of all the DNA, just the CDR3 is kept, 39 bases in frame from base 1. To note about this clone: What antigen it recognizes has not been identified. Within one base of it there is no much larger clone, and no base qualities were kept.

The source of this sequence is a woman aged 50 to 60 with COVID-19, enrolled during active disease. The sequence links TRBV29-1 to TRBJ1-1; TRBD1 is a possible D gene, resting on 6 matching bases. Material: peripheral blood. The DNA reads as follows: TGCAGCGTGGCGGGGGCGCGGAACACTGAAGCTTTCTTT. Translated, it reads CSVAGARNTEAFF.